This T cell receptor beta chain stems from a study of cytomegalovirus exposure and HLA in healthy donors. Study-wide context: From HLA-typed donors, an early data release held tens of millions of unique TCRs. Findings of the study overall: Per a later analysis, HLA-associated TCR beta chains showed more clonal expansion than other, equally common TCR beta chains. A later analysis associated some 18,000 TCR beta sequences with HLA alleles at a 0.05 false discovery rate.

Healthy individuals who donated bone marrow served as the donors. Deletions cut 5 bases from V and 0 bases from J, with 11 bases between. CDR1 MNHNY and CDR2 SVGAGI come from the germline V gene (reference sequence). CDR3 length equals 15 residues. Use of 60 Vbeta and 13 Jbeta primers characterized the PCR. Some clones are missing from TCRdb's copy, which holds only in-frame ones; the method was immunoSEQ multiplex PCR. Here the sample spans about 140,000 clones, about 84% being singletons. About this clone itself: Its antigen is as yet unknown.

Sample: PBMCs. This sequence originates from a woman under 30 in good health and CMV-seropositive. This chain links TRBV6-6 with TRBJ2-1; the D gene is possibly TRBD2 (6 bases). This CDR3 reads CASSGRGSSYNEQFF. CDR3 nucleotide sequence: TGTGCCAGCAGTGGACGGGGGAGCTCCTACAATGAGCAGTTCTTC.